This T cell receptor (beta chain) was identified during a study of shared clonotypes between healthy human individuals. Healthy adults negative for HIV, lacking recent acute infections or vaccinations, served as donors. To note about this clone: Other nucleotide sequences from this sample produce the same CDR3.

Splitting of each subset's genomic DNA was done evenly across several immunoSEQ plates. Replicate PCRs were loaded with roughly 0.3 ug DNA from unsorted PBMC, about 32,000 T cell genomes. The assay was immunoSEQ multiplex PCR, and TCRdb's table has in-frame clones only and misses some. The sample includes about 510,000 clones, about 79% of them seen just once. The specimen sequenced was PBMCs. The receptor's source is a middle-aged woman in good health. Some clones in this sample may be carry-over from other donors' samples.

CDR3 sequence reads: CASSFGQPNYGYTF. CDR3 nucleotides: TGCGCCAGCAGCTTCGGACAGCCCAACTATGGCTACACCTTC. V gene TRBV5-1 combines with J gene TRBJ1-2, with D possibly matching TRBD1 (6 bases). The ends were cut back, 2 bases at V and 2 bases at J, with 10 bases in the middle. Germline V lookup: CDR1 SGHRS, CDR2 YFSETQ. This CDR3 has 14 residues.